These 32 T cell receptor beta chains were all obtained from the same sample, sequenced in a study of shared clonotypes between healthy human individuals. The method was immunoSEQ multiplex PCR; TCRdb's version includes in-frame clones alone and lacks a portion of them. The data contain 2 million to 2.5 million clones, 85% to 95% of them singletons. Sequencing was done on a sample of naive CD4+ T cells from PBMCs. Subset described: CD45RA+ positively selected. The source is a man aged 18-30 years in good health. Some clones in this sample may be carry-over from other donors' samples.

Here the CDR3 DNA reads TGTGCCAGCACCGAGCGACTAGCGGGATCTCCGGAGACCCAGTACTTC. Residues: CASTERLAGSPETQYF. The chain is built from TRBV6-6 and TRBJ2-5, with TRBD2 matching 11 bases. There are 16 residues in the CDR3. Germline V gene lookup returns CDR1 MNHNY and CDR2 SVGAGI (reference sequence). V shed 7 bases, J shed 5 bases, and the junction held 12 bases outside the gene matches.

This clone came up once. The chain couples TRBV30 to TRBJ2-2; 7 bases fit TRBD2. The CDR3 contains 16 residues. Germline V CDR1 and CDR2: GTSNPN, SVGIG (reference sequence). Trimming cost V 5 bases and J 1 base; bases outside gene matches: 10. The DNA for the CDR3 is TGTGCCTGGGGGCTCCCTCGGGGGGAGAACACCGGGGAGCTGTTTTTT. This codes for CAWGLPRGENTGELFF. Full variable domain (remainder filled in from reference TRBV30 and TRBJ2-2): SQTIHQWPATLVQPVGSPLSLECTVEGTSNPNLYWYRQAAGRGLQLLFYSVGIGQISSEVPQNLSASRPQDRQFILSSKKLLLSDSGFYLCAWGLPRGENTGELFFGEGSRLTVL.

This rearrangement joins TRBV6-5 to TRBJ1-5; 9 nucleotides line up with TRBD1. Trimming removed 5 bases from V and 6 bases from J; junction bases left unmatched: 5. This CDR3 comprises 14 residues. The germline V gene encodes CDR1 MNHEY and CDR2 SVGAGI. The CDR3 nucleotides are TGTGCCAGCAGTGAGACAGGGGGTTCTCAGCCCCAGCATTTT. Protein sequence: CASSETGGSQPQHF.

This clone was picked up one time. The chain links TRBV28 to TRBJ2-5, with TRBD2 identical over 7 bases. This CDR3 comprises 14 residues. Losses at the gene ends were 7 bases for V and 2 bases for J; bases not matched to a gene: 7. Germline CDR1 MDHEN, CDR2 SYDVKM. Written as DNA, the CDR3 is TGTGCCAGCAACACGGGAGGTGCACAAGAGACCCAGTACTTC. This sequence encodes CASNTGGAQETQYF.

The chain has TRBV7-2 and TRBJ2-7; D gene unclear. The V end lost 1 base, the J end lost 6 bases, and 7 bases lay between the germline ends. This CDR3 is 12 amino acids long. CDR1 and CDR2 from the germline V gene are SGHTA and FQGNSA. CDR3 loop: CASSLGIGEQYF. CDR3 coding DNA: TGTGCCAGCAGCTTAGGGATCGGCGAGCAGTACTTC.

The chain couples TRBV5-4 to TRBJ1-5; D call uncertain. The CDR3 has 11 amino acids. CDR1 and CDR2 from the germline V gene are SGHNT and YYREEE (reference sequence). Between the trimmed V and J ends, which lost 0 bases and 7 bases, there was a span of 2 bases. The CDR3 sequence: CASSLAQPQHF. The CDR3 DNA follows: TGTGCCAGCAGCTTGGCGCAGCCCCAGCATTTT.

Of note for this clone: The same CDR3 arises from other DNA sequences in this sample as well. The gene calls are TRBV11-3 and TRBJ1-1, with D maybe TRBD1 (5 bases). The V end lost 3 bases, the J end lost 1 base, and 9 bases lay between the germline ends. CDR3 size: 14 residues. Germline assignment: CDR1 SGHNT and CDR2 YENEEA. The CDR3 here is CASSFGQGNTEAFF. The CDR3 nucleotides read TGTGCCAGCAGCTTCGGGCAGGGGAACACTGAAGCTTTCTTT. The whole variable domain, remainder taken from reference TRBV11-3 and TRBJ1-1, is EAGVVQSPRYKIIEKKQPVAFWCNPISGHNTLYWYLQNLGQGPELLIRYENEEAVDDSQLPKDRFSAERLKGVDSTLKIQPAELGDSAVYLCASSFGQGNTEAFFGQGTRLTVV.

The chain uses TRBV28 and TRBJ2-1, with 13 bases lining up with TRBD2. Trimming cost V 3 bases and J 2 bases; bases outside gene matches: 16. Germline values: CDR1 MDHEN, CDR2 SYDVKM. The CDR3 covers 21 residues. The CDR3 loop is CASSFYFGLAGESGPYNEQFF. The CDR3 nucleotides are TGTGCCAGCAGTTTTTATTTTGGACTAGCGGGAGAATCGGGCCCCTACAATGAGCAGTTCTTC.

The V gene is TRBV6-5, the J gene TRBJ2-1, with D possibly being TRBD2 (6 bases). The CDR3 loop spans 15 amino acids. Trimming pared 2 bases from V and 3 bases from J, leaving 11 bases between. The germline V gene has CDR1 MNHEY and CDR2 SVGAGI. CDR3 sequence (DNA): TGTGCCAGCAGTTACGGGCGGGGTGACTACAATGAGCAGTTCTTC. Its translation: CASSYGRGDYNEQFF.

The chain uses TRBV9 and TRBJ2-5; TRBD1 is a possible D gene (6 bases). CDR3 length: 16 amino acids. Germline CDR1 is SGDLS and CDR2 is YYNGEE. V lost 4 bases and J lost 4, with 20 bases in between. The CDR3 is CASSFTPQGRTETQYF. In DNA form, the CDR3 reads TGTGCCAGCAGCTTTACCCCACAGGGTCGGACAGAGACCCAGTACTTC.

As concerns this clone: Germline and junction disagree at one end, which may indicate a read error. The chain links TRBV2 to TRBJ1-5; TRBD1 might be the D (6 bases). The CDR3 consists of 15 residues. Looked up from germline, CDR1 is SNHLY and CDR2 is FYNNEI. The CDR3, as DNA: TGTGCCACCGCGGGTGAGGTGGGGGGCAAACAGCCCCAGCATTTT. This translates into CATAGEVGGKQPQHF. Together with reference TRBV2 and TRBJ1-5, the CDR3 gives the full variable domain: EPEVTQTPSHQVTQMGQEVILRCVPISNHLYFYWYRQILGQKVEFLVSFYNNEISEKSEIFDDQFSVERPDGSNFTLKIRSTKLEDSAMYFCATAGEVGGKQPQHFGDGTRLSIL.

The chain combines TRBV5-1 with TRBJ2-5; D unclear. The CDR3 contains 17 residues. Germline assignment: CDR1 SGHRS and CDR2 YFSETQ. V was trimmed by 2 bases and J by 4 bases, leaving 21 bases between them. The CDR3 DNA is TGCGCCAGCAGCTTCTACGCCCCAGTCCTTTCCCTAGAGACCCAGTACTTC. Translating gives CASSFYAPVLSLETQYF.

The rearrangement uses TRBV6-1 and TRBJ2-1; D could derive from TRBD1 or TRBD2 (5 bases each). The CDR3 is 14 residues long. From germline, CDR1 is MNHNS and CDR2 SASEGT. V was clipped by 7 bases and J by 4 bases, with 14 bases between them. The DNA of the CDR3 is TGTGCCAGCAAACGACGAGGGGATTACAATGAGCAGTTCTTC. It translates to CASKRRGDYNEQFF.

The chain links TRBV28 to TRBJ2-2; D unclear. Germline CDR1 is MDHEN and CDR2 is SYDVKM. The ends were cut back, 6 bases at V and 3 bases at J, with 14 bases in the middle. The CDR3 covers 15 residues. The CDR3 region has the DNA TGTGCCAGCAGCCCGGCCGTGTTTGACACCGGGGAGCTGTTTTTT. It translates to CASSPAVFDTGELFF.

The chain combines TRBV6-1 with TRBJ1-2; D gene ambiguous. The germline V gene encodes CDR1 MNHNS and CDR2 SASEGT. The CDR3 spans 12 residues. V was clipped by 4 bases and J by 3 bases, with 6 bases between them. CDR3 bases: TGTGCCAGCAGTGGGACTCACTATGGCTACACCTTC. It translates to CASSGTHYGYTF.

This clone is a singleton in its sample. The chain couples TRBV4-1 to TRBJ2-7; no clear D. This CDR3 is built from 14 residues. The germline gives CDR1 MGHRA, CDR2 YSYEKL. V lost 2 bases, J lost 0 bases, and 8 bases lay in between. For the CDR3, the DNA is TGCGCCAGCAGCCAATCGATCTACTCCTACGAGCAGTACTTC. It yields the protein CASSQSIYSYEQYF.

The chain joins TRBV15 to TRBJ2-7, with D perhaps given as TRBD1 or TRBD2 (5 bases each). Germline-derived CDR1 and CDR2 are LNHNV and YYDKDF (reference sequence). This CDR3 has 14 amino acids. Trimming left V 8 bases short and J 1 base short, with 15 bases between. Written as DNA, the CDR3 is TGTGCCACCGGCCGAACGGGACGGTCCTACGAGCAGTACTTC. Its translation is CATGRTGRSYEQYF.

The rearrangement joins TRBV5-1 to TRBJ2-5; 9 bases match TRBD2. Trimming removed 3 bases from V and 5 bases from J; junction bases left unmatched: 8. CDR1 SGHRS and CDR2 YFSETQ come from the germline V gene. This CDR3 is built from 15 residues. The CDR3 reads CASSWERAGGETQYF. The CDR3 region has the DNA TGCGCCAGCAGCTGGGAGAGAGCGGGAGGCGAGACCCAGTACTTC.

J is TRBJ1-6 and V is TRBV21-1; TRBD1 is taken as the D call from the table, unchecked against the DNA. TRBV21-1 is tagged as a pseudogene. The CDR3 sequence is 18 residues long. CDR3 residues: CASSKVMEGDRCNSPLHF. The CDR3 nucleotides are TGTGCCAGCAGCAAAGTTATGGAGGGGGACAGATGTAATTCACCCCTCCACTTT.

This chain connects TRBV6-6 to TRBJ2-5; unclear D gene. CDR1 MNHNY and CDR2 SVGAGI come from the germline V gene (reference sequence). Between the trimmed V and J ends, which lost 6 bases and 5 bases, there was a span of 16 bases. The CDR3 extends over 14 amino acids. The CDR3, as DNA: TGTGCCAGCAGCCCTCCAGAGTTGCCGGAGACCCAGTACTTC. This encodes CASSPPELPETQYF.

The CDR3 sequence is CASAIKGGVQPQHF. CDR3 bases: TGTGCCAGTGCGATTAAAGGGGGAGTTCAGCCCCAGCATTTT. This chain links TRBV19 with TRBJ1-5; possibly TRBD1 for D (6 bases). Germline CDR1 LNHDA, CDR2 SQIVND (reference sequence). With 8 bases removed from V and 6 bases from J, the gap between germline ends came to 17 bases. The CDR3 loop spans 14 amino acids. Drawing the rest from reference TRBV19 and TRBJ1-5, the complete variable domain is DGGITQSPKYLFRKEGQNVTLSCEQNLNHDAMYWYRQDPGQGLRLIYYSQIVNDFQKGDIAEGYSVSREKKESFPLTVTSAQKNPTAFYLCASAIKGGVQPQHFGDGTRLSIL.

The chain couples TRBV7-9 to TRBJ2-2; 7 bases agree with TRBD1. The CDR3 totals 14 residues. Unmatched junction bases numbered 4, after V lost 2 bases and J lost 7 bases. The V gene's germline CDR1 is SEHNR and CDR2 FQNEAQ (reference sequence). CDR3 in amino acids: CASSLRQGNGELFF. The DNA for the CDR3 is TGTGCCAGCAGCTTACGACAGGGCAACGGGGAGCTGTTTTTT.

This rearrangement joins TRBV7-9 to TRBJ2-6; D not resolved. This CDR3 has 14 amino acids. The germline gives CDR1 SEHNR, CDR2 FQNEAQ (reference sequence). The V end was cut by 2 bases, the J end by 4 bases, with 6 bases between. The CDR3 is CASSLFNGANVLTF. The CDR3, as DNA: TGTGCCAGCAGCTTATTTAACGGGGCCAACGTCCTGACTTTC.

CDR3 bases: TGTGCCAGCAGCTTATCAGGAATCACAGATACGCAGTATTTT. This encodes CASSLSGITDTQYF. The chain is built from TRBV11-3 and TRBJ2-3; D is undetermined. The length of the CDR3 is 14 residues. In germline, CDR1 is SGHNT, CDR2 YENEEA. V lost 2 bases to trimming and J lost 2 bases, with 8 bases between them.

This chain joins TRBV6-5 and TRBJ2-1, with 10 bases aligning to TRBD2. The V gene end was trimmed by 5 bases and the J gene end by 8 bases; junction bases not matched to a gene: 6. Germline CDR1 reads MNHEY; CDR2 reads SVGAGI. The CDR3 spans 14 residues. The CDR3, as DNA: TGTGCCAGCAGTGTTAGCGGGAGGAGACATGAGCAGTTCTTC. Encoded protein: CASSVSGRRHEQFF.

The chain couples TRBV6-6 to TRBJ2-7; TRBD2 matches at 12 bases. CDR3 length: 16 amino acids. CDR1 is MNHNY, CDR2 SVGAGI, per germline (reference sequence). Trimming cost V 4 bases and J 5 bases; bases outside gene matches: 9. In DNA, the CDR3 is TGTGCCAGCAGTTTAAGCAGGACTAGCGGGGCCCACGAGCAGTACTTC. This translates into CASSLSRTSGAHEQYF.

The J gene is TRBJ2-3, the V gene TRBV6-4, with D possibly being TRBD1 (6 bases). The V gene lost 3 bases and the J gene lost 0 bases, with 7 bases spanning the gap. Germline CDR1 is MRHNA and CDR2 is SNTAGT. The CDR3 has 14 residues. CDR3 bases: TGTGCCAGCAGTGAGGGGGCCAGCACAGATACGCAGTATTTT. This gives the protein CASSEGASTDTQYF.

This CDR3 is CASGRGAGGGEQFF. CDR3 DNA: TGTGCTAGTGGTCGTGGGGCGGGAGGTGGTGAGCAGTTCTTC. The chain has TRBV12-5 and TRBJ2-1; 8 bases are a match to TRBD2. Trimming cost V 5 bases and J 9 bases; bases outside gene matches: 9. The CDR3 spans 14 residues. The germline V gene encodes CDR1 LGHNT and CDR2 FRNRAP.

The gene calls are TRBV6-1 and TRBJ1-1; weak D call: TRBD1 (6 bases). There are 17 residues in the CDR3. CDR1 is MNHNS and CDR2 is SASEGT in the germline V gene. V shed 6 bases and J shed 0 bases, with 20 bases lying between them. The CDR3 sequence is CASSERARWDMNTEAFF. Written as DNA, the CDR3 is TGTGCCAGCAGCGAACGAGCCCGATGGGACATGAACACTGAAGCTTTCTTT.

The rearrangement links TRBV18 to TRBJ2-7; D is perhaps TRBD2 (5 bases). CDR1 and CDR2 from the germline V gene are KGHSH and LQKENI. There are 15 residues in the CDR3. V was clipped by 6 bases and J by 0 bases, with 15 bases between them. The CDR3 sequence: CASSYLSVSSYEQYF. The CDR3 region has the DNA TGTGCCAGCTCCTACCTTAGCGTGAGCTCCTACGAGCAGTACTTC.

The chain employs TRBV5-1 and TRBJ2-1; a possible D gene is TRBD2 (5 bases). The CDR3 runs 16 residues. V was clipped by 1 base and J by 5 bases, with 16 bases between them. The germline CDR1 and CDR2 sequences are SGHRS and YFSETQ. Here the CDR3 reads CASSLIGLAGHNEQFF. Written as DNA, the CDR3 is TGCGCCAGCAGCTTGATTGGTCTAGCCGGACACAATGAGCAGTTCTTC. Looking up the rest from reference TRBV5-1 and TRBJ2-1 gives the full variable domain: KAGVTQTPRYLIKTRGQQVTLSCSPISGHRSVSWYQQTPGQGLQFLFEYFSETQRNKGNFPGRFSGRQFSNSRSEMNVSTLELGDSALYLCASSLIGLAGHNEQFFGPGTRLTVL.

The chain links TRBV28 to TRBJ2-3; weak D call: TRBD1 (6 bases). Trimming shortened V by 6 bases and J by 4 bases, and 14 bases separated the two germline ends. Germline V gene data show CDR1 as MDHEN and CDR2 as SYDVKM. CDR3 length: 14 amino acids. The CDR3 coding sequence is TGTGCCAGCAGATCTACAGGGAACTCAGATACGCAGTATTTT. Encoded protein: CASRSTGNSDTQYF.